This TCR beta chain is from a study of T-cell reconstitution after alpha-beta-depleted transplantation in children. This sample's TCRbeta library carried unique molecular identifier barcodes. TCRdb re-analysed the PCR reads in MiXCR, keeping a single row per CDR3 protein. This table holds approximately 250,000 distinct CDR3 sequences, about 23% found once. This clonotype came up many times. The antigen remains undetermined. Study-wide points: The main origin of T-cell counts and diversity one year after transplant was newly produced T cells. At day 60, the high TCRbeta diversity found in some patients originated from recipient T cells and thymic progenitors that had survived.

This CDR3 spans 14 amino acids. Germline V lookup: CDR1 DFQATT, CDR2 SNEGSKA (reference sequence). V lost 4 bases and J lost 10, with 17 bases in between. The source material was PBMCs, sampled before TCRalphabeta/CD19-depleted stem cell transplant. The chain recombines TRBV20-1 with TRBJ1-6, with D possibly TRBD1 on 5 matching bases. The clonotype originates from a girl aged 2-9 years with Fanconi anemia, due to receive a stem cell transplant. The CDR3 loop is CSAKSARERSPLHF. The CDR3 DNA reads as TGCAGTGCTAAGAGCGCCAGGGAACGATCACCCCTCCACTTT.